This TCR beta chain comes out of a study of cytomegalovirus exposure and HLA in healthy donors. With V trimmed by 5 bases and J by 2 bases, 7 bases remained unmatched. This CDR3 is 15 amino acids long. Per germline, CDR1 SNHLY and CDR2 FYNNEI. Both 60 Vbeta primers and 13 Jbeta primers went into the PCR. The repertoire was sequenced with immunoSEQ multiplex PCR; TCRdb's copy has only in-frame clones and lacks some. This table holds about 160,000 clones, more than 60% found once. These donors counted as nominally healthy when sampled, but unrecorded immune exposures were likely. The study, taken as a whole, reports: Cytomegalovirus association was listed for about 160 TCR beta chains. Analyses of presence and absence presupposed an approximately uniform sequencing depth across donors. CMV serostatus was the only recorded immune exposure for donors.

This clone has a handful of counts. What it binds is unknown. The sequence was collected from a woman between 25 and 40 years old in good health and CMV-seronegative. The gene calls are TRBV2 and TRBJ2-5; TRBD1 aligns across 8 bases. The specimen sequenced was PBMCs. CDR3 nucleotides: TGTGCCAGCAGTTATCTACAGGGGGAACAAGAGACCCAGTACTTC. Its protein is CASSYLQGEQETQYF.